Below are 9 T cell receptor beta chains sequenced from a single sample in a study of T cell clonality in common variable immunodeficiency. Generated by immunoSEQ multiplex PCR, the TCRdb table keeps only in-frame clones and is missing some. This sample carries tens of thousands of clones, none of them present only once. The sequencing sample was made of peripheral blood mononuclear cells. The source of these receptors is a person aged 18 to 70 in good health.

The CDR3 region is CASSLAGRERSTQYF. CDR3 bases read: TGCGCCAGCAGCTTGGCCGGCAGGGAACGTTCTACG. This chain uses TRBV5-1 with TRBJ2-3, with a tentative D call TRBD1 (5 bases). The read terminates 3 residues ahead of where the CDR3 ends, so the germline J gene completes it. In germline, CDR1 is SGHRS, CDR2 YFSETQ. V gave up 0 bases and J gave up 8 bases, with 16 bases separating them. CDR3 length: 15 amino acids.

This clone was picked up many times. The CDR3 is cut off 3 residues early in the read; its end comes from the germline J gene. This chain connects TRBV28 to TRBJ1-1; D gene uncertain. V was pared by 4 bases and J by 0 bases, with 3 bases between. CDR3 length: 12 amino acids. Germline V gives CDR1 MDHEN, CDR2 SYDVKM. CDR3 sequence: CASSSVNTEAFF. The sequenced CDR3 bases are TGTGCCAGCAGTTCCGTGAACACTGAA. Filled out from reference TRBV28 and TRBJ1-1, the complete variable domain reads DVKVTQSSRYLVKRTGEKVFLECVQDMDHENMFWYRQDPGLGLRLIYFSYDVKMKEKGDIPEGYSVSREKKERFSLILESASTNQTSMYLCASSSVNTEAFFGQGTRLTVV.

This clone came up a few times. With the read ending 3 residues before the CDR3 end, the germline J gene is used to fill in that end. J is TRBJ2-3 and V is TRBV7-2; TRBD2 agrees at 9 bases. The germline V gene encodes CDR1 SGHTA and CDR2 FQGNSA. There are 15 residues in the CDR3. The part of the CDR3 DNA that was read is TGTGCCAGCAGCTTAGGATTAGCGGGGGTGGAGACG. This encodes CASSLGLAGVET. The full CDR3 reads CASSLGLAGVETQYF.

This clone has at least ten counts. The CDR3 end lies 3 residues beyond the end of the read and is filled in from the germline J gene. The V and J genes are TRBV4-2 and TRBJ2-2, with 10 bases matching TRBD1. Germline CDR1 reads LGHNA; CDR2 reads YNFKEQ. The length of the CDR3 is 17 residues. CDR3 bases read: TGTGCCAGCAGCCAAGGGGACAGGGGCCGGCGGGACGAAAAG. Translated, it gives CASSQGDRGRRDEK. The CDR3 reads in full as CASSQGDRGRRDEKLFF.

This clone was recorded a few times. The read falls 3 residues short of the CDR3 end, and the missing part is taken from the germline J gene. The chain couples TRBV5-1 to TRBJ2-7; 10 bases align to TRBD1. The CDR3 sequence is 15 residues long. Germline CDR1 is SGHRS and CDR2 is YFSETQ. Trimming took 4 bases from V and 0 from J; bases not matched to a gene: 4. CDR3 DNA, as far as it was read: TGCGCCAGCAGCCCTGGACAGGGGGACTCCTACGAG. Protein: CASSPGQGDSYE. The entire CDR3 protein reads CASSPGQGDSYEQYF.

This clone was counted many times. The sequenced fragment ends 3 residues before the CDR3 boundary, so the rest is inferred from the germline J gene. The chain couples TRBV30 to TRBJ1-1; unclear D gene. Germline CDR1 and CDR2: GTSNPN and SVGIG (reference sequence). The V end lost 0 bases, the J end lost 6 bases, and 11 bases lay between the germline ends. CDR3 length equals 13 residues. The covered CDR3 bases are TGTGCCTGGAGTGTAATGGCCAATTCTGAA. This gives the protein CAWSVMANSE. The entire CDR3 reads CAWSVMANSEAFF.

This clone was counted many times. The read stops 3 residues short of the end of the CDR3; the missing end is completed from the germline J gene. J is TRBJ2-2 and V is TRBV19; TRBD1 aligns across 7 bases. Germline V gene data show CDR1 as LNHDA and CDR2 as SQIVND (reference sequence). J lost 2 bases, V lost 0 bases, and 9 bases had no gene match. This CDR3 contains 18 residues. The CDR3 bases that were read are TGTGCCAGTAGTATAGATCATGGGACAGCGATCAACACCGGGGAG. This sequence encodes CASSIDHGTAINTGE. The whole CDR3 protein is CASSIDHGTAINTGELFF.

This clone was detected only a few times. Given a much more abundant clone one base away, this may be a read error. The CDR3 end lies 3 residues beyond the end of the read and is filled in from the germline J gene. Other DNA sequences in this specimen translate into the identical CDR3. V usage is TRBV6-1 and J usage is TRBJ1-1; D possibly corresponds to TRBD1 (6 bases). Trimming took off 6 bases at V and 5 bases at J, with 28 bases between the two ends. This CDR3 has 18 residues. Germline assignment: CDR1 MNHNS and CDR2 SASEGT. Partial CDR3 DNA: TGTGCCAGCAGCGAAAACAAGGGCAGGGACATCCTGGGAACTGAA. Amino acid sequence: CASSENKGRDILGTE. From start to end, the CDR3 is CASSENKGRDILGTEAFF.

This clone came up many times. The CDR3 extends 3 residues past the end of the read, so its final part is completed from the germline J gene. The chain is built from TRBV20-1 and TRBJ1-6; 7 bases line up with TRBD1. The CDR3 length is 16 residues. V was pared by 0 bases and J by 5 bases, with 7 bases of the junction left unmatched. Germline V lookup: CDR1 DFQATT, CDR2 SNEGSKA (reference sequence). The sequenced part of the CDR3 DNA is TGCAGTGCTAGAGACGTAAGGACAGGCGATAATTCACCC. This translates into CSARDVRTGDNSP. The CDR3 reads in full as CSARDVRTGDNSPLHF.